These 32 T cell receptor beta chains were sequenced from one sample in a study of cytomegalovirus exposure and HLA in healthy donors. The protocol was immunoSEQ multiplex PCR, while the TCRdb copy is restricted to in-frame clones and leaves out a portion. The repertoire holds 90,000 to 120,000 clones, with around 95% as singletons. Sequenced material: PBMCs. Source of these receptors: a woman between 18 and 29 years old in good health and CMV-seronegative.

The genes are TRBV2 and TRBJ1-1, with 7 bases aligning to TRBD1. Germline assignment: CDR1 SNHLY and CDR2 FYNNEI. This CDR3 comprises 15 residues. Trimming at V came to 3 bases and at J to 1 base, leaving 5 bases not matched to a gene. CDR3 in amino acids: CASSDPGTENTEAFF. Written as DNA, the CDR3 is TGTGCCAGCAGTGACCCAGGGACAGAGAACACTGAAGCTTTCTTT.

In nucleotides, the CDR3 is TGTGCCAGCAGTTTAGAATCCAGGGGGATTGGCTACACCTTC. Protein product: CASSLESRGIGYTF. The rearrangement uses TRBV28 and TRBJ1-2; 7 positions agree with TRBD1. The trim removed 2 bases at V and 7 bases at J, leaving 7 bases unmatched. The CDR3 extends over 14 amino acids. The germline gives CDR1 MDHEN, CDR2 SYDVKM.

The gene calls are TRBV5-6 and TRBJ1-1; D is unclear. The CDR3 has 14 residues. Trimming removed 0 bases from V and 1 base from J, with 7 bases in between. From germline, CDR1 is SGHDT and CDR2 YYEEEE. CDR3 residues: CASSLGAANTEAFF. The DNA for the CDR3 is TGTGCCAGCAGCTTGGGGGCAGCGAACACTGAAGCTTTCTTT.

DNA for the CDR3: TGTGCCAGCAGTTTATCCTCCCCCGTGTTAGCGAGTTACGAGCAGTACTTC. This codes for CASSLSSPVLASYEQYF. The V and J genes are TRBV27 and TRBJ2-7, with a tentative D call TRBD2 (5 bases). In germline, CDR1 is MNHEY, CDR2 SMNVEV (reference sequence). The CDR3 runs to 17 residues. V was clipped by 0 bases and J by 4 bases, with 19 bases between them.

The CDR3 reads CASKGQSNQPQHF. The CDR3 nucleotides read TGTGCCAGCAAGGGACAGTCCAATCAGCCCCAGCATTTT. The chain couples TRBV2 to TRBJ1-5; TRBD1 matches 7 bases. Germline CDR1 and CDR2: SNHLY and FYNNEI. This CDR3 has 13 residues. J gave up 3 bases and V 7 bases, and 3 bases lay outside the gene matches.

The rearrangement links TRBV6-5 to TRBJ2-3; no reliable D call. Germline CDR1 MNHEY, CDR2 SVGAGI. Trimming removed 0 bases from V and 1 base from J, with 5 bases in between. There are 14 residues in the CDR3. The CDR3 spells CASSYSQGTDTQYF. CDR3 coding DNA: TGTGCCAGCAGTTACTCTCAGGGCACAGATACGCAGTATTTT.

A few counts support this clone. This chain links TRBV18 with TRBJ2-2; no clear D gene. CDR3 length: 15 amino acids. Trimming removed 2 bases from V and 2 bases from J, with 9 bases in between. CDR1 is KGHSH, CDR2 LQKENI, per germline. CDR3 amino acids: CASSPVQRNTGELFF. The CDR3 bases are TGTGCCAGCTCACCAGTCCAGCGCAACACCGGGGAGCTGTTTTTT.

The J gene is TRBJ2-1, the V gene TRBV7-2; TRBD2 matches at 14 bases. Losses at the gene ends were 4 bases for V and 7 bases for J; bases not matched to a gene: 6. This CDR3 is 16 amino acids long. The germline gives CDR1 SGHTA, CDR2 FQGNSA. Written as DNA, the CDR3 is TGTGCCAGCAGCTACGGGACTAGCGGGGGTTTAAATGAGCAGTTCTTC. It specifies CASSYGTSGGLNEQFF.

This clone is a singleton in its sample. The chain combines TRBV14 with TRBJ1-2; 7 bases align to TRBD1. The CDR3 is 13 amino acids. V was pared by 1 base and J by 4 bases, with 0 bases of the junction left unmatched. Germline CDR1 reads SGHDN; CDR2 reads FVKESK. CDR3 region: CASSQGQGYGYTF. Here the CDR3 DNA reads TGTGCCAGCAGCCAAGGACAGGGCTATGGCTACACCTTC. The full variable domain, in which reference TRBV14 and TRBJ1-2 provide the parts outside the CDR3, is EAGVTQFPSHSVIEKGQTVTLRCDPISGHDNLYWYRRVMGKEIKFLLHFVKESKQDESGMPNNRFLAERTGGTYSTLKVQPAELEDSGVYFCASSQGQGYGYTFGSGTRLTVV.

V gene TRBV19 combines with J gene TRBJ2-7; 12 bases match TRBD2. V shed 5 bases, J shed 0 bases, and the junction held 8 bases outside the gene matches. The germline V gene encodes CDR1 LNHDA and CDR2 SQIVND (reference sequence). The CDR3 is 17 residues long. The CDR3 DNA follows: TGTGCCAGTAGTGTTTCTAGCGGGGGGGGATTCTCCTACGAGCAGTACTTC. Its translation: CASSVSSGGGFSYEQYF.

This clone has only one observation. The V call is TRBV10-3, the J call TRBJ2-3; 7 bases are shared with TRBD1. Germline V lookup: CDR1 ENHRY, CDR2 SYGVKD. J gave up 2 bases and V 0 bases, and 8 bases lay outside the gene matches. The CDR3 runs to 17 residues. The chain's CDR3 is CAISESIRDRDTDTQYF. CDR3 bases: TGTGCCATCAGTGAGTCGATTAGGGACAGAGACACAGATACGCAGTATTTT.

As to this clone: Additional DNA sequences in this sample encode the identical CDR3. The rearrangement links TRBV27 to TRBJ2-7; 8 bases are shared with TRBD2. The V gene end was trimmed by 0 bases and the J gene end by 1 base; junction bases not matched to a gene: 2. The CDR3 has 15 residues. Germline loops: CDR1 MNHEY, CDR2 SMNVEV (reference sequence). The CDR3 DNA reads TGTGCCAGCAGTTTATCCGGGGGGGGGTCCTACGAGCAGTACTTC. Protein sequence: CASSLSGGGSYEQYF.

This clone was recorded once. The J gene is TRBJ1-2, the V gene TRBV7-8, with D possibly being TRBD1 (6 bases). V was trimmed by 2 bases and J by 4 bases, leaving 8 bases between them. Germline CDR1 SGHVS, CDR2 FQNEAQ. The CDR3 covers 13 residues. DNA for the CDR3: TGTGCCAGCAGCTTAATGACAGGCTATGGCTACACCTTC. This codes for CASSLMTGYGYTF. Supplemented by reference TRBV7-8 and TRBJ1-2, the full variable domain reads GAGVSQSPRYKVAKRGQDVALRCDPISGHVSLFWYQQALGQGPEFLTYFQNEAQLDKSGLPSDRFFAERPEGSVSTLKIQRTQQEDSAVYLCASSLMTGYGYTFGSGTRLTVV.

V is TRBV7-2 and J is TRBJ2-1, with 9 positions matching TRBD2. This CDR3 has 14 residues. Germline V gives CDR1 SGHTA, CDR2 FQGNSA. V trimming: 1 base; J trimming: 9 bases; junction bases outside the gene matches: 4. CDR3 nucleotide sequence: TGTGCCAGCAGCTTAGTTATTAGCGGGGGTGAGCAGTTCTTC. Translated: CASSLVISGGEQFF.

This clone appeared a single time. The rearrangement uses TRBV27 and TRBJ1-1; perhaps TRBD1 as D (5 bases). Trimming removed 5 bases from V and 8 bases from J, with 12 bases in between. The CDR3 totals 12 residues. Germline V gene data show CDR1 as MNHEY and CDR2 as SMNVEV (reference sequence). The CDR3 here is CASSRLGHEAFF. The CDR3 nucleotides are TGTGCCAGCAGTCGGTTGGGGCACGAAGCTTTCTTT.

This chain joins TRBV7-9 and TRBJ2-7, with D possibly being TRBD1 (5 bases). V lost 3 bases to trimming and J lost 3 bases, with 9 bases between them. Germline V gives CDR1 SEHNR, CDR2 FQNEAQ (reference sequence). CDR3 length: 13 amino acids. CDR3 region: CASSFTGNYEQYF. The CDR3 bases are TGTGCCAGCAGCTTTACAGGTAACTACGAGCAGTACTTC.

This rearrangement joins TRBV18 to TRBJ1-2; unclear D gene. The CDR3 spans 16 residues. The V and J ends lost 2 bases and 4 bases respectively, with 17 bases between them. Germline values: CDR1 KGHSH, CDR2 LQKENI. The DNA of the CDR3 is TGTGCCAGCTCACCAACGAGCCAGCGAAATACCTATGGCTACACCTTC. Translation: CASSPTSQRNTYGYTF.

This clone is medium-sized. J is TRBJ2-7 and V is TRBV30, with TRBD1 identical over 7 bases. From germline, CDR1 is GTSNPN and CDR2 SVGIG (reference sequence). The CDR3 totals 13 residues. V lost 2 bases to trimming and J lost 3 bases; unmatched junction nucleotides: 4. The DNA for the CDR3 is TGTGCCTGGAGTCTGACAGGGCACTACGAGCAGTACTTC. Its translation is CAWSLTGHYEQYF.

V and J are TRBV4-2 and TRBJ1-2; TRBD1 aligns across 11 bases. The CDR3 runs 16 residues. The V and J ends lost 5 bases and 4 bases, in that order; junction bases with no gene match: 9. Germline V lookup: CDR1 LGHNA, CDR2 YNFKEQ. This CDR3 reads CASSYSPGQGVYGYTF. For the CDR3, the DNA is TGTGCCAGCAGCTACTCACCGGGACAGGGGGTCTATGGCTACACCTTC.

The rearrangement joins TRBV4-2 to TRBJ1-6; D remains unclear. Trimming removed 0 bases at V and 14 bases at J, with 11 bases between. This CDR3 contains 13 residues. Germline V lookup: CDR1 LGHNA, CDR2 YNFKEQ. The CDR3 sequence is CASSQDFQFTLHF. The CDR3 nucleotides read TGTGCCAGCAGCCAAGATTTTCAATTCACCCTCCACTTT.

This clone has a single count. This chain joins TRBV9 and TRBJ1-1; unclear D gene. This CDR3 is built from 15 residues. In germline, CDR1 is SGDLS, CDR2 YYNGEE. The ends were cut back, 0 bases at V and 0 bases at J, with 9 bases in the middle. DNA for the CDR3: TGTGCCAGCAGCGTAGCTGAGGGATTGAACACTGAAGCTTTCTTT. Translated, it gives CASSVAEGLNTEAFF.

The chain combines TRBV5-6 with TRBJ1-3; TRBD1 might be the D (5 bases). The V gene's germline CDR1 is SGHDT and CDR2 YYEEEE. Trimming took 4 bases from V and 0 from J, leaving 11 bases between them. There are 15 residues in the CDR3. The CDR3 loop reads CASSLGVGSGNTIYF. CDR3 DNA: TGTGCCAGCAGCCTAGGGGTTGGCTCTGGAAACACCATATATTTT.

The chain couples TRBV7-9 to TRBJ2-3; TRBD1 aligns across 7 bases. CDR1 and CDR2 (germline): SEHNR, FQNEAQ (reference sequence). V gave up 3 bases and J gave up 0 bases; unmatched junction bases: 9. The CDR3 spans 17 residues. The CDR3 DNA is TGTGCCAGCAGCTTGTACCGGGACAGCGCTAGCACAGATACGCAGTATTTT. Its translation: CASSLYRDSASTDTQYF.

The chain joins TRBV19 to TRBJ1-1; maybe TRBD1 (5 bases). V lost 7 bases to trimming and J lost 1 base, with 16 bases between them. There are 15 residues in the CDR3. The germline V gene encodes CDR1 LNHDA and CDR2 SQIVND (reference sequence). This chain's CDR3 is CASKRGRRENTEAFF. CDR3 nucleotide sequence: TGTGCCAGTAAAAGGGGAAGGAGGGAGAACACTGAAGCTTTCTTT. The full variable domain, in which reference TRBV19 and TRBJ1-1 provide the parts outside the CDR3, is DGGITQSPKYLFRKEGQNVTLSCEQNLNHDAMYWYRQDPGQGLRLIYYSQIVNDFQKGDIAEGYSVSREKKESFPLTVTSAQKNPTAFYLCASKRGRRENTEAFFGQGTRLTVV.

The gene calls are TRBV15 and TRBJ2-1; TRBD2 might be the D (6 bases). In germline, CDR1 is LNHNV, CDR2 YYDKDF (reference sequence). The CDR3 runs to 16 residues. V lost 2 bases to trimming and J lost 5 bases, with 16 bases between them. CDR3: CATSRPEVAVNNEQFF. CDR3 DNA sequence: TGTGCCACCAGCAGACCTGAGGTAGCGGTGAACAATGAGCAGTTCTTC.

The chain joins TRBV7-6 to TRBJ1-1, with TRBD1 as a possible D gene (6 bases). V was cut by 5 bases and J by 7 bases, with 20 bases left in between. CDR3 length equals 15 residues. The germline gives CDR1 SGHVS, CDR2 FNYEAQ. The chain's CDR3 is CASSPVRGAPFEAFF. As DNA, the CDR3 is TGTGCCAGCAGCCCCGTTCGGGGGGCTCCTTTTGAAGCTTTCTTT.

Only one count was recorded for this clone. The chain uses TRBV5-4 and TRBJ2-7; D might be TRBD2 (5 bases). The CDR3 spans 14 residues. Germline-derived CDR1 and CDR2 are SGHNT and YYREEE (reference sequence). V shed 4 bases and J shed 6 bases, with 17 bases lying between them. Here the CDR3 reads CASSPDTSPGEQYF. CDR3 nucleotides: TGTGCCAGCAGCCCCGATACTAGTCCGGGCGAGCAGTACTTC.

The V gene is TRBV6-5, the J gene TRBJ1-1, with D tentatively TRBD1 (5 bases). The V end lost 3 bases, the J end lost 4 bases, and 18 bases lay between the germline ends. CDR1 MNHEY and CDR2 SVGAGI come from the germline V gene. This CDR3 comprises 16 residues. The CDR3 reads CASSYSGGVAGTEAFF. Here the CDR3 DNA reads TGTGCCAGCAGTTATAGTGGGGGGGTGGCGGGCACTGAAGCTTTCTTT.

The sample holds one count of this clone. The chain recombines TRBV7-9 with TRBJ2-7; maybe TRBD2 (5 bases). CDR1 SEHNR and CDR2 FQNEAQ come from the germline V gene (reference sequence). Trimming pared 5 bases from V and 4 bases from J, leaving 15 bases between. CDR3 length: 14 residues. CDR3 residues: CASSPGSRGYEQYF. CDR3 sequence (DNA): TGTGCCAGCAGCCCGGGGAGTCGAGGGTACGAGCAGTACTTC. The variable domain in full, with the rest retrieved from reference TRBV7-9 and TRBJ2-7, is DTGVSQNPRHKITKRGQNVTFRCDPISEHNRLYWYRQTLGQGPEFLTYFQNEAQLEKSRLLSDRFSAERPKGSFSTLEIQRTEQGDSAMYLCASSPGSRGYEQYFGPGTRLTVT.

This chain connects TRBV29-1 to TRBJ2-1, with 10 bases fitting TRBD2. This CDR3 spans 14 amino acids. The V gene's germline CDR1 is SQVTM and CDR2 ANQGSEA. V was clipped by 3 bases and J by 6 bases; unmatched bases: 5. This CDR3 is CSVETSGPRNEQFF. The CDR3, as DNA: TGCAGCGTTGAGACTAGCGGGCCCCGCAATGAGCAGTTCTTC.

Turning to this clone: Germline is not matched at one junction end, which may reflect a read error. The V gene is TRBV7-7, the J gene TRBJ2-7, with D possibly matching TRBD1 (5 bases). CDR3 size: 16 residues. Germline V CDR1 and CDR2: SSHAT, FNYEAQ (reference sequence). CDR3 DNA: TGTGCTAGCAGCTTATTCGTTGGCAGGGATTCCTACGAGCAGTACTTC. This sequence encodes CASSLFVGRDSYEQYF.

The rearrangement uses TRBV7-2 and TRBJ1-2, with 11 bases lining up with TRBD1. V was pared by 4 bases and J by 1 base, with 8 bases of the junction left unmatched. This CDR3 has 17 amino acids. The V gene's germline CDR1 is SGHTA and CDR2 FQGNSA. The CDR3: CASSYRDRGRVNYGYTF. DNA of the CDR3: TGTGCCAGCAGCTACCGGGACAGGGGGAGGGTTAACTATGGCTACACCTTC.